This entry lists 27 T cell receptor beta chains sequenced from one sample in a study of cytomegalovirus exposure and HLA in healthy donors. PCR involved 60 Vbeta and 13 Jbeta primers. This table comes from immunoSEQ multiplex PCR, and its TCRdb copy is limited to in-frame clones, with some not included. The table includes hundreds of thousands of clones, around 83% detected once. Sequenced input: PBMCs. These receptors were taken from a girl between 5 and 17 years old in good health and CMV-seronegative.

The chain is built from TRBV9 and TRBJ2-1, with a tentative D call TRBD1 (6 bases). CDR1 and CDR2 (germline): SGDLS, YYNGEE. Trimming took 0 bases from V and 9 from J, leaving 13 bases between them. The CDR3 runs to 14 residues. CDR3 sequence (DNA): TGTGCCAGCAGCGTAGGGTTAGAGGACAGTGAGCAGTTCTTC. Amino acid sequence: CASSVGLEDSEQFF.

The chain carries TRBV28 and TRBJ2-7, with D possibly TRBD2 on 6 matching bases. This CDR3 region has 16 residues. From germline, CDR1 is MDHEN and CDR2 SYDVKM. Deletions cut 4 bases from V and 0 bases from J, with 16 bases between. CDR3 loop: CASSYGGALPSYEQYF. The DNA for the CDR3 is TGTGCCAGCAGTTACGGCGGGGCCCTACCCTCCTACGAGCAGTACTTC.

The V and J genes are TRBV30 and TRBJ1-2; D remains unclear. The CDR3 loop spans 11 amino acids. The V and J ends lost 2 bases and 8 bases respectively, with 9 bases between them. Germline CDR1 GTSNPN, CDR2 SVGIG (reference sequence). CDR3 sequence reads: CAWSLQSGYTF. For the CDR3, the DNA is TGTGCCTGGAGTCTACAGTCGGGCTACACCTTC. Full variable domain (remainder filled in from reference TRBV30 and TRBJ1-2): SQTIHQWPATLVQPVGSPLSLECTVEGTSNPNLYWYRQAAGRGLQLLFYSVGIGQISSEVPQNLSASRPQDRQFILSSKKLLLSDSGFYLCAWSLQSGYTFGSGTRLTVV.

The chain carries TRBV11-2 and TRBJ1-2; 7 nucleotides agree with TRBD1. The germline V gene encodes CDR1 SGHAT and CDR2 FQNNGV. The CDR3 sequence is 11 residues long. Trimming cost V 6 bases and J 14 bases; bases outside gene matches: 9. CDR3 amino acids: CASSLNRGITF. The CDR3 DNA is TGTGCCAGCAGTCTCAACAGGGGAATTACCTTC. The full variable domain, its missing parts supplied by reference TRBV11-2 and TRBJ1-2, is EAGVAQSPRYKIIEKRQSVAFWCNPISGHATLYWYQQILGQGPKLLIQFQNNGVVDDSQLPKDRFSAERLKGVDSTLKIQPAKLEDSAVYLCASSLNRGITFGSGTRLTVV.

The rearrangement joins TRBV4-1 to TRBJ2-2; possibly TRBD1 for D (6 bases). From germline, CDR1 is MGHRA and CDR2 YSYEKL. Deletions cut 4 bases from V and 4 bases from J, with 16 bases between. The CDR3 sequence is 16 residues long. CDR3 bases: TGCGCCAGCAGCCGGAACGAGGACAGCCGCACCGGGGAGCTGTTTTTT. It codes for CASSRNEDSRTGELFF.

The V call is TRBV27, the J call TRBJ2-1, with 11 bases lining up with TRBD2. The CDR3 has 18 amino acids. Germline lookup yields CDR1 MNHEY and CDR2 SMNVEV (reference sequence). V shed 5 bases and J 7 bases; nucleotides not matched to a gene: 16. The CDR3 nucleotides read TGTGCCAGCAGTCCCCCCTCCCCGCTAGCGGGGGGAATTAATGAGCAGTTCTTC. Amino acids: CASSPPSPLAGGINEQFF.

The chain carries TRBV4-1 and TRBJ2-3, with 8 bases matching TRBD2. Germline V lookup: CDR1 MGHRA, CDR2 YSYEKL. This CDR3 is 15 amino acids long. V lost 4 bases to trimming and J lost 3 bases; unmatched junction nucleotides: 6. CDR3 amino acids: CASSPRTGGTDTQYF. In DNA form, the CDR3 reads TGCGCCAGCAGCCCCCGGACGGGGGGGACAGATACGCAGTATTTT.

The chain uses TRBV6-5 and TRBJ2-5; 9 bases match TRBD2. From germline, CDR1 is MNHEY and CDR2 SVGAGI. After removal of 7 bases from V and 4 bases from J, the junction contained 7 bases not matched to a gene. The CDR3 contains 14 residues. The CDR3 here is CASTPSGEAETQYF. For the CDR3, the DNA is TGTGCCAGCACACCTAGCGGGGAAGCAGAGACCCAGTACTTC.

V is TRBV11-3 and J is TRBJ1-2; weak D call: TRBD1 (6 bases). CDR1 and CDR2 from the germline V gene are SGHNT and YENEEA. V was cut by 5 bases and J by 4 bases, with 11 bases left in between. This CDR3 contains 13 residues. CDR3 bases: TGTGCCAGCAGCCGGGACACACTCTATGGCTACACCTTC. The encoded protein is CASSRDTLYGYTF.

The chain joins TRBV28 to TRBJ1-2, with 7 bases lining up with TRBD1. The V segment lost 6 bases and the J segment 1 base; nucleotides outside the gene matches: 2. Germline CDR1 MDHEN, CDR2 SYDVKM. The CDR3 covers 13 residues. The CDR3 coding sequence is TGTGCCAGCAGACGACAGGGTAACTATGGCTACACCTTC. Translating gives CASRRQGNYGYTF.

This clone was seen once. CDR3 coding DNA: TGTGCCAGCAGCTTAGACGAGCGGGGAGGGGACACTGAAGCTTTCTTT. Protein sequence: CASSLDERGGDTEAFF. The chain uses TRBV7-9 and TRBJ1-1, with D perhaps TRBD1 (5 bases). Germline CDR1 and CDR2: SEHNR and FQNEAQ (reference sequence). Trimming shortened V by 1 base and J by 3 bases, and 15 bases separated the two germline ends. This CDR3 region has 16 residues.

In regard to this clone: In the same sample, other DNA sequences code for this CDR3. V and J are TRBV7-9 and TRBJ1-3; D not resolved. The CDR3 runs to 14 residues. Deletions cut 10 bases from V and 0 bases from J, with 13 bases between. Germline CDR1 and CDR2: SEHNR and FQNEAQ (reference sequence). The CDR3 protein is CATPRGSSGNTIYF. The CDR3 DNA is TGTGCCACCCCGCGGGGAAGCTCTGGAAACACCATATATTTT.

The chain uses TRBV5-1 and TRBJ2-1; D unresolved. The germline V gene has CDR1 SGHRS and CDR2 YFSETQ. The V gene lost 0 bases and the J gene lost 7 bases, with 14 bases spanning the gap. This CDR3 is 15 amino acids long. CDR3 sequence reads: CASSLVAGSKNEQFF. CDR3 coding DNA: TGCGCCAGCAGCTTGGTAGCTGGCAGTAAGAATGAGCAGTTCTTC.

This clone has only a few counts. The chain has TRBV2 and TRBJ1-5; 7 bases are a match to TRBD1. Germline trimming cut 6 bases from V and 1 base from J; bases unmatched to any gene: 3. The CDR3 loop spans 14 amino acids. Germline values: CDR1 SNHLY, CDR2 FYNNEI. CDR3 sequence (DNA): TGTGCCAGCAGCGCGGGACAGAGCAATCAGCCCCAGCATTTT. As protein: CASSAGQSNQPQHF.

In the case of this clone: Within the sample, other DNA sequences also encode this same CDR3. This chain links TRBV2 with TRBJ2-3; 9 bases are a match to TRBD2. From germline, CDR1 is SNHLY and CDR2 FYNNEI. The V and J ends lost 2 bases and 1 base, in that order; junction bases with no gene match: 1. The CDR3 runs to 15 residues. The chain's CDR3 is CASSELAGGTDTQYF. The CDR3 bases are TGTGCCAGCAGTGAATTAGCGGGAGGCACAGATACGCAGTATTTT. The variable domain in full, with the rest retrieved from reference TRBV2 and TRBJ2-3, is EPEVTQTPSHQVTQMGQEVILRCVPISNHLYFYWYRQILGQKVEFLVSFYNNEISEKSEIFDDQFSVERPDGSNFTLKIRSTKLEDSAMYFCASSELAGGTDTQYFGPGTRLTVL.

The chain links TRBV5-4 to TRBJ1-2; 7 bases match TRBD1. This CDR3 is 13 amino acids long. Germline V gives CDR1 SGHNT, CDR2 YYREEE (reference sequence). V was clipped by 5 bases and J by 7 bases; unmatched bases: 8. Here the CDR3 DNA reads TGTGCCAGCAGTTTACAGGGGCTCTCTGGCTACACCTTC. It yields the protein CASSLQGLSGYTF.

The CDR3 spells CASSKTGGGEQYF. The DNA for the CDR3 is TGTGCCAGCAGCAAGACAGGGGGCGGCGAGCAGTACTTC. This chain joins TRBV7-6 and TRBJ2-7; 10 bases are shared with TRBD1. V was pared by 5 bases and J by 6 bases, with 4 bases of the junction left unmatched. Germline CDR1 SGHVS, CDR2 FNYEAQ. The CDR3 is made up of 13 amino acids.

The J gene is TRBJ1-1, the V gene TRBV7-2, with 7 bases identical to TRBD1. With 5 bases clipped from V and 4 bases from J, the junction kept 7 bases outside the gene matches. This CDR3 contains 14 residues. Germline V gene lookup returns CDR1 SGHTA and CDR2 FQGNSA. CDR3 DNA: TGTGCCAGCAGCGCGGCAGGGGGTCTCACTGAAGCTTTCTTT. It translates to CASSAAGGLTEAFF. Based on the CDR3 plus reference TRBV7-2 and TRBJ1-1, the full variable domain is GAGVSQSPSNKVTEKGKDVELRCDPISGHTALYWYRQSLGQGLEFLIYFQGNSAPDKSGLPSDRFSAERTGGSVSTLTIQRTQQEDSAVYLCASSAAGGLTEAFFGQGTRLTVV.

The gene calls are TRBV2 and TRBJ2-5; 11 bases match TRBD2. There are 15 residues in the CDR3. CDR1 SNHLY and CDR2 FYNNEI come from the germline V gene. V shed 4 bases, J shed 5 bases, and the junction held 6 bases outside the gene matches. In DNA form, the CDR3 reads TGTGCCAGCAGTGGGCCTAGCGGGGGGACGGAGACCCAGTACTTC. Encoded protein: CASSGPSGGTETQYF.

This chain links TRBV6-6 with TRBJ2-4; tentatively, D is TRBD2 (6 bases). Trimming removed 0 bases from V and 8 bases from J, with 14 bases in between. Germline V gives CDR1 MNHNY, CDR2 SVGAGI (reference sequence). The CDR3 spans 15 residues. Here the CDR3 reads CASSYSSGRRDIQYF. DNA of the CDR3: TGTGCCAGCAGTTACTCCTCGGGGCGGAGGGACATTCAGTACTTC.

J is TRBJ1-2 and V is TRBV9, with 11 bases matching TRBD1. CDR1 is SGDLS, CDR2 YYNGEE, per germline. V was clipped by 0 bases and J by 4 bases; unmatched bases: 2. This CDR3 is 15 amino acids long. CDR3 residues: CASSVGDRGIYGYTF. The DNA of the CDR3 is TGTGCCAGCAGCGTAGGGGACAGGGGGATCTATGGCTACACCTTC.

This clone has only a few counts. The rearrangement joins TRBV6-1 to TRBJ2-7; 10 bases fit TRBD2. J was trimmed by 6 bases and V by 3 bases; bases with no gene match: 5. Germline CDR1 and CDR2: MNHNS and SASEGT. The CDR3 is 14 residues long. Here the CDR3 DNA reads TGTGCCAGCAGTGAGGGACTAGCGACGAGCGAGCAGTACTTC. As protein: CASSEGLATSEQYF.

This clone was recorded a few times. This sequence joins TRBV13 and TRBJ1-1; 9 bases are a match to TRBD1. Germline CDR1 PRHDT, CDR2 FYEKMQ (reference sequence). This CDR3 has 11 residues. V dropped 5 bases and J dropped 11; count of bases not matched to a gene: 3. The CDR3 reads CASSRTGEAFF. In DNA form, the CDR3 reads TGTGCCAGCAGCCGGACAGGGGAGGCTTTCTTT.

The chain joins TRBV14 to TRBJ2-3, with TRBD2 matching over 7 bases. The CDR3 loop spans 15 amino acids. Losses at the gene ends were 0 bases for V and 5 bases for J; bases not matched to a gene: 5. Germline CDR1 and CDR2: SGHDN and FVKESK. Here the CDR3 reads CASSQDLGGKDTQYF. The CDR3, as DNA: TGTGCCAGCAGCCAAGATCTGGGGGGGAAAGATACGCAGTATTTT.

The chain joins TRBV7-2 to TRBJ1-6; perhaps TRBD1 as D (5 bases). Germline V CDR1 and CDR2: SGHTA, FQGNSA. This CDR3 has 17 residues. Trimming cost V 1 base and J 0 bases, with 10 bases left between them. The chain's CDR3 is CASSLVEGVSYNSPLHF. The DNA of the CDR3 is TGTGCCAGCAGCTTAGTAGAAGGGGTCTCCTATAATTCACCCCTCCACTTT.

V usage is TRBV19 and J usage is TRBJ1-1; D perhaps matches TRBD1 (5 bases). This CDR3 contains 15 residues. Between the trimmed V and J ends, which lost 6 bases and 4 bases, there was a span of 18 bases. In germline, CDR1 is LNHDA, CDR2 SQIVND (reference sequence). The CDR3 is CASSPTGTGLTEAFF. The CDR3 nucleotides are TGTGCCAGTAGCCCTACCGGGACGGGACTCACTGAAGCTTTCTTT.

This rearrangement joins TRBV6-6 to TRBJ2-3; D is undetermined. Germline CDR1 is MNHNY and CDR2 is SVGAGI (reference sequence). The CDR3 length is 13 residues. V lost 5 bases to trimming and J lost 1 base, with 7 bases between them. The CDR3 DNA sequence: TGTGCCAGCAGTGTGCCAGGCACAGATACGCAGTATTTT. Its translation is CASSVPGTDTQYF.